A single sample gave rise to the 19 T cell receptor beta chains below, sequenced in a study of blood T cell repertoires in COVID-19 (dated by TCRdb to 2019 to 2021). Receptor libraries were prepared by the immunoSEQ multiplex PCR assay. The clones in this table, taken by TCRdb from immuneACCESS, are in-frame only. Not every clone is retained; where verified, under half of the shortfall comes from an unresolved V gene, and the cause of the rest is unknown. Across this sample there are around 140,000 clones, with 75% to 90% seen only once. The leading ten clones occupy about 1.7% of the sample. The sequencing input was peripheral blood. The receptors derive from a woman aged 50 to 60 with acute or convalescent COVID-19.

The CDR3 sequence is CAISPGTGFYEQYF. The CDR3 DNA reads as TGTGCCATCAGCCCGGGGACAGGATTCTACGAGCAGTACTTC. The chain links TRBV10-3 to TRBJ2-7; TRBD1 matches at 8 bases. The CDR3 sequence is 14 residues long. CDR1 and CDR2 (germline): ENHRY, SYGVKD. V shed 6 bases and J 3 bases; nucleotides not matched to a gene: 7.

V and J are TRBV3-1 (or the pseudogene TRBV3-2) and TRBJ1-4; 8 bases are shared with TRBD1. Trimming removed 3 bases from V and 4 bases from J; junction bases left unmatched: 7. Germline CDR1 LGHDT, CDR2 YNNKEL (reference sequence). This CDR3 is built from 16 residues. CDR3 sequence reads: CASSHRQGRDNEKLFF. The CDR3, as DNA: TGTGCCAGCAGCCACCGACAGGGGCGAGATAATGAAAAACTGTTTTTT.

This rearrangement joins TRBV7-9 to TRBJ1-2; D unresolved. CDR1 and CDR2 (germline): SEHNR, FQNEAQ (reference sequence). This CDR3 spans 14 amino acids. The V end was cut by 0 bases, the J end by 5 bases, with 10 bases between. CDR3 sequence (DNA): TGTGCCAGCAGCTTAGCGCGCCAGACTTATGGCTACACCTTC. Translating gives CASSLARQTYGYTF. The full variable domain, with the rest looked up from reference TRBV7-9 and TRBJ1-2, is DTGVSQNPRHKITKRGQNVTFRCDPISEHNRLYWYRQTLGQGPEFLTYFQNEAQLEKSRLLSDRFSAERPKGSFSTLEIQRTEQGDSAMYLCASSLARQTYGYTFGSGTRLTVV.

This chain uses TRBV9 with TRBJ1-6, with 7 bases that match TRBD1. This CDR3 contains 15 residues. Germline V gene sequence: CDR1 SGDLS, CDR2 YYNGEE. Trimming at V came to 3 bases and at J to 7 bases, leaving 7 bases not matched to a gene. The CDR3 region is CASSGDTGENSPLHF. CDR3 sequence (DNA): TGTGCCAGCAGCGGTGACACAGGGGAGAATTCACCCCTCCACTTT. Full variable domain (remainder filled in from reference TRBV9 and TRBJ1-6): DSGVTQTPKHLITATGQRVTLRCSPRSGDLSVYWYQQSLDQGLQFLIQYYNGEERAKGNILERFSAQQFPDLHSELNLSSLELGDSALYFCASSGDTGENSPLHFGNGTRLTVT.

This chain uses TRBV2 with TRBJ1-2, with unresolved D. With 2 bases removed from V and 1 base from J, the gap between germline ends came to 11 bases. This CDR3 has 15 amino acids. CDR1 SNHLY and CDR2 FYNNEI come from the germline V gene. CDR3 region: CASSERQAVNYGYTF. In nucleotides, the CDR3 is TGTGCCAGCAGTGAAAGACAAGCGGTTAACTATGGCTACACCTTC.

The chain carries TRBV6-6 and TRBJ2-5, with D possibly TRBD2 on 7 matching bases. Per germline, CDR1 MNHNY and CDR2 SVGAGI (reference sequence). The CDR3 has 14 residues. V was trimmed by 5 bases and J by 1 base, leaving 11 bases between them. The CDR3: CASSRGAPQETQYF. CDR3 DNA: TGTGCCAGCAGTCGGGGGGCCCCCCAAGAGACCCAGTACTTC.

This sequence joins TRBV5-1 and TRBJ2-5; 7 bases match TRBD1. Germline lookup yields CDR1 SGHRS and CDR2 YFSETQ. This CDR3 region has 12 residues. V shed 6 bases, J shed 3 bases, and the junction held 2 bases outside the gene matches. The CDR3 region is CASTGTEETQYF. The CDR3 DNA follows: TGCGCCAGCACCGGGACAGAAGAGACCCAGTACTTC.

The chain employs TRBV10-2 and TRBJ2-5; TRBD2 is a possible D gene (6 bases). Germline V CDR1 and CDR2: WSHSY, SAAADI. This CDR3 is 17 amino acids long. Trimming removed 7 bases from V and 5 bases from J, with 26 bases in between. CDR3 DNA sequence: TGCGCCAGCATGGAGGGGTATAGAATAGCCCACGGGGAGACCCAGTACTTC. It specifies CASMEGYRIAHGETQYF.

Here the CDR3 reads CASSDQAGWTDTQYF. The CDR3 DNA sequence: TGTGCCAGCAGTGACCAAGCGGGGTGGACAGATACGCAGTATTTT. The chain links TRBV6-4 to TRBJ2-3; TRBD2 aligns across 7 bases. The CDR3 spans 15 residues. J was trimmed by 3 bases and V by 2 bases; bases with no gene match: 5. Germline V gene lookup returns CDR1 MRHNA and CDR2 SNTAGT.

The chain combines TRBV18 with TRBJ2-7; maybe TRBD1 (6 bases). The germline V gene has CDR1 KGHSH and CDR2 LQKENI. Trimming removed 3 bases at V and 5 bases at J, with 17 bases between. The CDR3 loop spans 15 amino acids. CDR3 in amino acids: CASSPFQGSQDEQYF. As DNA, the CDR3 is TGTGCCAGCTCACCGTTCCAGGGGTCGCAAGACGAGCAGTACTTC.

About this clone: A read error may account for a junction end that differs from germline. The chain carries TRBV3-1 (or the pseudogene TRBV3-2) and TRBJ2-3, with D possibly TRBD1 on 5 matching bases. The germline CDR1 and CDR2 sequences are LGHDT and YNNKEL (reference sequence). This CDR3 has 13 amino acids. CDR3 sequence: CASSHLATETQYF. The CDR3 DNA is TGTGCCAGCAGCCATCTGGCGACAGAGACGCAGTATTTT.

J is TRBJ2-1 and V is TRBV7-6; TRBD2 matches at 7 bases. This CDR3 spans 16 amino acids. After removal of 3 bases from V and 5 bases from J, the junction contained 10 bases not matched to a gene. Germline V gene lookup returns CDR1 SGHVS and CDR2 FNYEAQ. The CDR3 is CASSLARASGNNEQFF. CDR3 coding DNA: TGTGCCAGCAGCTTGGCACGGGCTAGCGGAAACAATGAGCAGTTCTTC. Full variable domain (outside the CDR3, taken from reference TRBV7-6 and TRBJ2-1): GAGVSQSPRYKVTKRGQDVALRCDPISGHVSLYWYRQALGQGPEFLTYFNYEAQQDKSGLPNDRFSAERPEGSISTLTIQRTEQRDSAMYRCASSLARASGNNEQFFGPGTRLTVL.

V and J are TRBV7-9 and TRBJ1-2; TRBD1 might be the D (6 bases). The CDR3 has 12 amino acids. Trimming pared 5 bases from V and 8 bases from J, leaving 12 bases between. The germline V gene has CDR1 SEHNR and CDR2 FQNEAQ (reference sequence). This CDR3 reads CASSVRGYGYTF. The DNA of the CDR3 is TGTGCCAGCAGCGTTAGGGGGTACGGCTACACCTTC. Supplemented by reference TRBV7-9 and TRBJ1-2, the full variable domain reads DTGVSQNPRHKITKRGQNVTFRCDPISEHNRLYWYRQTLGQGPEFLTYFQNEAQLEKSRLLSDRFSAERPKGSFSTLEIQRTEQGDSAMYLCASSVRGYGYTFGSGTRLTVV.

The J gene is TRBJ1-1, the V gene TRBV18; weak D call: TRBD1 (6 bases). Germline values: CDR1 KGHSH, CDR2 LQKENI. This CDR3 contains 14 residues. V shed 4 bases and J shed 8 bases, with 17 bases lying between them. The CDR3 nucleotides read TGTGCCAGCTCACGCGACAGGTGGGTTTCCGAAGCTTTCTTT. This encodes CASSRDRWVSEAFF.

The chain combines TRBV27 with TRBJ1-1, with unresolved D. The CDR3 consists of 14 residues. Germline lookup yields CDR1 MNHEY and CDR2 SMNVEV (reference sequence). The V and J ends lost 6 bases and 2 bases respectively, with 13 bases between them. This CDR3 is CASRPVGLNTEAFF. CDR3 coding DNA: TGTGCCAGCAGGCCTGTCGGACTCAACACTGAAGCTTTCTTT.

The rearrangement joins TRBV7-8 to TRBJ2-2; perhaps TRBD2 as D (6 bases). Germline V gene sequence: CDR1 SGHVS, CDR2 FQNEAQ. The germline V and J ends were trimmed by 4 bases and 5 bases, with 14 bases remaining between them. The CDR3 consists of 15 residues. CDR3 DNA: TGTGCCAGCAGCTGGCGGGGTTTAAGGACCGGGGAGCTGTTTTTT. It encodes CASSWRGLRTGELFF.

This chain uses TRBV19 with TRBJ1-1; D gene uncertain. CDR1 LNHDA and CDR2 SQIVND come from the germline V gene (reference sequence). This CDR3 has 14 amino acids. V lost 5 bases to trimming and J lost 2 bases, with 12 bases between them. The CDR3 here is CASSQAGVNTEAFF. CDR3 nucleotide sequence: TGTGCCAGTAGTCAAGCTGGAGTCAACACTGAAGCTTTCTTT.

The chain couples TRBV6-5 to TRBJ1-5, with a weak D call TRBD1 (5 bases). Germline CDR1 reads MNHEY; CDR2 reads SVGAGI. The CDR3 length is 13 residues. The V gene lost 10 bases and the J gene lost 4 bases, with 14 bases spanning the gap. The CDR3 sequence is CATAPGENQPQHF. The CDR3 coding sequence is TGTGCCACCGCTCCGGGGGAAAATCAGCCCCAGCATTTT.

This rearrangement joins TRBV29-1 to TRBJ1-3; possible D gene TRBD1, 6 bases. Per the germline V gene, CDR1 is SQVTM and CDR2 is ANQGSEA. CDR3 length: 13 amino acids. The ends were cut back, 3 bases at V and 7 bases at J, with 13 bases in the middle. The CDR3 DNA is TGCAGCGTTGATGGACAGCTGGGGAACACCATATATTTT. This codes for CSVDGQLGNTIYF.